Presented here are 31 T cell receptor beta chains from one specimen sequenced in a study of T cell clones after liver transplantation. Measured with immunoSEQ multiplex PCR; TCRdb has only the in-frame clones, and not every one. The data contain 55,000 or so clones, 60% to 80% of them seen just once; the ten biggest clones take up 15%. Material: CD4+ T cells from blood, obtained before liver transplant. These TCRs come from a human donor who received a liver transplant.

V is TRBV2 and J is TRBJ1-5, with 9 bases aligning to TRBD1. Germline trimming cut 4 bases from V and 3 bases from J; bases unmatched to any gene: 1. Germline assignment: CDR1 SNHLY and CDR2 FYNNEI. The CDR3 length is 14 residues. The CDR3 coding sequence is TGTGCCAGCAGTGGACAGGGGGACAATCAGCCCCAGCATTTT. Protein sequence: CASSGQGDNQPQHF.

This clone has just one count. The chain uses TRBV9 and TRBJ2-3, with a possible D match to TRBD2 (6 bases). Germline lookup yields CDR1 SGDLS and CDR2 YYNGEE. The V gene lost 0 bases and the J gene lost 1 base, with 6 bases spanning the gap. The CDR3 is 14 residues long. This CDR3 reads CASSVASGTDTQYF. CDR3 nucleotide sequence: TGTGCCAGCAGCGTAGCTAGCGGCACAGATACGCAGTATTTT.

This clone showed up just once. This rearrangement joins TRBV7-9 to TRBJ1-2, with unresolved D. The CDR3 is 15 residues long. Germline-derived CDR1 and CDR2 are SEHNR and FQNEAQ (reference sequence). Trimming took 0 bases from V and 0 from J, leaving 8 bases between them. The CDR3 DNA is TGTGCCAGCAGCTTAGCGCTTACAGCTAACTATGGCTACACCTTC. Translating gives CASSLALTANYGYTF.

This clone was seen a single time. This chain joins TRBV28 and TRBJ1-2; D call uncertain. The CDR3 is 15 residues long. V was trimmed by 7 bases and J by 2 bases, leaving 17 bases between them. Per the germline V gene, CDR1 is MDHEN and CDR2 is SYDVKM. The CDR3 here is CASTPGIARNYGYTF. The CDR3 DNA sequence: TGTGCCAGCACCCCTGGTATTGCGAGGAACTATGGCTACACCTTC.

V usage is TRBV11-2 and J usage is TRBJ1-3; 8 nucleotides agree with TRBD1. There are 15 residues in the CDR3. After removal of 5 bases from V and 1 base from J, the junction contained 4 bases not matched to a gene. Germline CDR1 and CDR2: SGHAT and FQNNGV. CDR3 loop: CASSTRQGSGNTIYF. The CDR3 DNA is TGTGCCAGCAGCACCCGACAGGGGTCTGGAAACACCATATATTTT.

Notes on this clone: At one of its ends the junction is not consistent with the germline gene, which may arise from a read error. This chain connects TRBV7-7 to TRBJ2-1; 7 bases line up with TRBD1. Germline V gives CDR1 SSHAT, CDR2 FNYEAQ (reference sequence). The CDR3 has 13 residues. The CDR3 nucleotides are TGTGCTAGCAGCGCGGACAGGACAAAAGAGCAGTTCTTC. Encoded protein: CASSADRTKEQFF.

V is TRBV5-6 and J is TRBJ2-7, with 12 positions matching TRBD1. This CDR3 is built from 14 residues. Germline V lookup: CDR1 SGHDT, CDR2 YYEEEE. J was trimmed by 3 bases and V by 4 bases; bases with no gene match: 2. CDR3 nucleotides: TGTGCCAGCAGCCGGGACAGGGGGCGCTACGAGCAGTACTTC. Translated, it gives CASSRDRGRYEQYF.

The chain combines TRBV15 with TRBJ2-1; D uncertain. Trimming left V 0 bases short and J 7 bases short, with 16 bases between. Germline loops: CDR1 LNHNV, CDR2 YYDKDF (reference sequence). CDR3 size: 16 residues. This CDR3 is CATSRDRGPLRNEQFF. The CDR3, as DNA: TGTGCCACCAGCAGAGATAGAGGTCCACTCAGAAATGAGCAGTTCTTC.

This chain joins TRBV19 and TRBJ1-1; the match to TRBD1 covers 8 bases. V was pared by 10 bases and J by 10 bases, with 14 bases of the junction left unmatched. The CDR3 length is 13 residues. Germline V gives CDR1 LNHDA, CDR2 SQIVND (reference sequence). The CDR3 nucleotides read TGTGCCACTCGTCAGGGGGCGATGGCTCGAGCTTTCTTT. It encodes CATRQGAMARAFF.

The chain links TRBV7-9 to TRBJ1-3, with a tentative D call TRBD1 (5 bases). The CDR3 is 17 residues long. The V end lost 5 bases, the J end lost 0 bases, and 17 bases lay between the germline ends. Germline assignment: CDR1 SEHNR and CDR2 FQNEAQ (reference sequence). The CDR3 loop is CASSPFRVRDSGNTIYF. The DNA of the CDR3 is TGTGCCAGCAGCCCTTTCAGGGTACGAGACTCTGGAAACACCATATATTTT.

The CDR3 sequence: CASSPRGEGGETQYF. The DNA of the CDR3 is TGTGCCAGCAGCCCAAGGGGGGAGGGAGGGGAGACCCAGTACTTC. This chain links TRBV5-4 with TRBJ2-5; D is perhaps TRBD2 (7 bases). The CDR3 sequence is 15 residues long. The V end was cut by 4 bases, the J end by 5 bases, with 18 bases between. The germline V gene encodes CDR1 SGHNT and CDR2 YYREEE (reference sequence).

The V and J genes are TRBV15 and TRBJ1-1; D remains ambiguous. CDR3 length equals 15 residues. The V gene's germline CDR1 is LNHNV and CDR2 YYDKDF (reference sequence). V dropped 0 bases and J dropped 1 base, with 9 bases sitting between them. The DNA for the CDR3 is TGTGCCACCAGCAGAGATGCCTACAGGAACACTGAAGCTTTCTTT. It yields the protein CATSRDAYRNTEAFF.

J is TRBJ2-7 and V is TRBV6-5; D might be TRBD1 (6 bases). The length of the CDR3 is 14 residues. The V and J ends lost 6 bases and 3 bases respectively, with 15 bases between them. Germline V gene lookup returns CDR1 MNHEY and CDR2 SVGAGI. CDR3 DNA sequence: TGTGCCAGCAGCTCTATGGACAGCCACTACGAGCAGTACTTC. It encodes CASSSMDSHYEQYF.

The J gene is TRBJ2-1, the V gene TRBV5-4, with 7 bases fitting TRBD2. V dropped 3 bases and J dropped 0; count of bases not matched to a gene: 9. The CDR3 runs 17 residues. From germline, CDR1 is SGHNT and CDR2 YYREEE (reference sequence). This CDR3 is CASSYRAGTYSYNEQFF. DNA of the CDR3: TGTGCCAGCAGCTATCGAGCGGGGACCTACTCCTACAATGAGCAGTTCTTC.

This chain uses TRBV6-5 with TRBJ2-7; D not resolved. Trimming cost V 5 bases and J 2 bases, with 16 bases left between them. This CDR3 spans 15 amino acids. The germline V gene encodes CDR1 MNHEY and CDR2 SVGAGI. The CDR3 coding sequence is TGTGCCAGCAGTACCTCGGGTTCTGCACCCTACGAGCAGTACTTC. Its translation: CASSTSGSAPYEQYF.

The rearrangement links TRBV2 to TRBJ2-7; maybe TRBD2 (6 bases). Germline V gene sequence: CDR1 SNHLY, CDR2 FYNNEI. The CDR3 length is 14 residues. V lost 8 bases and J lost 1, with 15 bases in between. The CDR3 loop reads CASAEGAGSYEQYF. In DNA, the CDR3 is TGTGCCAGCGCGGAGGGAGCAGGATCCTACGAGCAGTACTTC.

This clone was seen only once. The chain couples TRBV6-4 to TRBJ1-2, with no clear D. The CDR3 length is 14 residues. Germline loops: CDR1 MRHNA, CDR2 SNTAGT. Trimming stripped 2 bases from V and 8 bases from J, with 15 bases between. CDR3 sequence (DNA): TGTGCCAGCAGTGACCAAGGGAGTAACGGGGGCTACACCTTC. Its translation: CASSDQGSNGGYTF.

The V and J genes are TRBV2 and TRBJ2-3; TRBD2 is a possible D gene (6 bases). The length of the CDR3 is 12 residues. The V gene's germline CDR1 is SNHLY and CDR2 FYNNEI. Trimming removed 9 bases from V and 5 bases from J, with 12 bases in between. The CDR3 is CASKWGVDTQYF. The CDR3 coding sequence is TGTGCCAGTAAATGGGGGGTAGATACGCAGTATTTT.

The CDR3 region is CASSQGTGHNEQFF. CDR3 in DNA: TGTGCCAGCAGCCAAGGGACAGGGCACAATGAGCAGTTCTTC. This rearrangement joins TRBV7-3 to TRBJ2-1; 9 nucleotides line up with TRBD1. The germline V gene has CDR1 SGHTA and CDR2 FQGTGA. With V trimmed by 5 bases and J by 5 bases, 4 bases remained unmatched. The CDR3 has 14 residues. Supplemented by reference TRBV7-3 and TRBJ2-1, the full variable domain reads GAGVSQTPSNKVTEKGKYVELRCDPISGHTALYWYRQSLGQGPEFLIYFQGTGAADDSGLPNDRFFAVRPEGSVSTLKIQRTERGDSAVYLCASSQGTGHNEQFFGPGTRLTVL.

This clone was observed once. The chain uses TRBV18 and TRBJ2-7, with TRBD1 matching over 7 bases. The germline V gene encodes CDR1 KGHSH and CDR2 LQKENI. The CDR3 is made up of 14 amino acids. With V trimmed by 5 bases and J by 3 bases, 7 bases remained unmatched. CDR3 in amino acids: CASSSNTGDYEQYF. For the CDR3, the DNA is TGTGCCAGCTCATCCAATACAGGGGACTACGAGCAGTACTTC.

V gene TRBV7-2 combines with J gene TRBJ2-5; TRBD1 might be the D (6 bases). V was clipped by 1 base and J by 5 bases, with 17 bases between them. Germline CDR1 reads SGHTA; CDR2 reads FQGNSA. The CDR3 spans 16 residues. This chain's CDR3 is CASSLVGNRVGETQYF. CDR3 DNA sequence: TGTGCCAGCAGCTTAGTGGGGAACAGGGTTGGGGAGACCCAGTACTTC.

This chain uses TRBV27 with TRBJ1-3; unclear D gene. Germline V gene lookup returns CDR1 MNHEY and CDR2 SMNVEV (reference sequence). Trimming pared 6 bases from V and 0 bases from J, leaving 9 bases between. This CDR3 contains 14 residues. The CDR3 DNA follows: TGTGCCAGCAGGCCCTCTAACTCTGGAAACACCATATATTTT. Encoded protein: CASRPSNSGNTIYF.

Concerning this clone itself: Different DNA sequences within this sample yield the same CDR3. The gene calls are TRBV9 and TRBJ1-1, with D unresolved. The CDR3 has 14 amino acids. CDR1 and CDR2 (germline): SGDLS, YYNGEE. Trimming removed 1 base at V and 0 bases at J, with 7 bases between. As DNA, the CDR3 is TGTGCCAGCAGCGTATCCCCCATGAACACTGAAGCTTTCTTT. Translated, it gives CASSVSPMNTEAFF.

This clone came up a few times. V gene TRBV5-1 combines with J gene TRBJ1-1; TRBD1 is a possible D gene (5 bases). This CDR3 spans 13 amino acids. Germline lookup yields CDR1 SGHRS and CDR2 YFSETQ. Trimming stripped 3 bases from V and 6 bases from J, with 12 bases between. CDR3 amino acids: CASSSGGRPEAFF. DNA of the CDR3: TGCGCCAGCAGCTCGGGGGGACGGCCTGAAGCTTTCTTT.

The chain links TRBV7-2 to TRBJ2-2, with D perhaps matching TRBD1 (6 bases). V was pared by 5 bases and J by 3 bases, with 16 bases between. CDR3 size: 16 residues. The germline V gene encodes CDR1 SGHTA and CDR2 FQGNSA. The CDR3 bases are TGTGCCAGCAGCCATGGACCAGGGGCGGACACCGGGGAGCTGTTTTTT. Protein sequence: CASSHGPGADTGELFF.

V usage is TRBV10-1 and J usage is TRBJ1-5; D possibly corresponds to TRBD1 (5 bases). Germline V gives CDR1 WNHNN, CDR2 SYGVQD (reference sequence). The CDR3 runs to 14 residues. The V gene lost 5 bases and the J gene lost 1 base, with 9 bases spanning the gap. The chain's CDR3 is CASSPSGSNQPQHF. CDR3 nucleotide sequence: TGCGCCAGCAGTCCTTCAGGGAGCAATCAGCCCCAGCATTTT.

The rearrangement uses TRBV13 and TRBJ2-3; 11 bases map to TRBD1. Germline-derived CDR1 and CDR2 are PRHDT and FYEKMQ (reference sequence). After removal of 8 bases from V and 4 bases from J, the junction contained 8 bases not matched to a gene. The CDR3 has 15 residues. The CDR3 spells CASGPRGQGADTQYF. As DNA, the CDR3 is TGTGCCAGCGGCCCTAGGGGACAGGGGGCAGATACGCAGTATTTT.

In its sample, this clone was seen many times. The rearrangement links TRBV6-6 to TRBJ2-4; tentative D call: TRBD1 (5 bases). Trimming stripped 5 bases from V and 1 base from J, with 9 bases between. Germline V lookup: CDR1 MNHNY, CDR2 SVGAGI (reference sequence). The CDR3 totals 14 residues. The CDR3 loop is CASSNQGAKNIQYF. In DNA form, the CDR3 reads TGTGCCAGCAGTAATCAGGGTGCCAAAAACATTCAGTACTTC.

The rearrangement links TRBV28 to TRBJ1-3, with TRBD1 identical over 9 bases. The CDR3 has 14 residues. The germline V gene encodes CDR1 MDHEN and CDR2 SYDVKM. The junction had 5 bases not matched to a gene; V was cut back by 3 bases and J by 8 bases. CDR3 nucleotides: TGTGCCAGCAGTTTTGGACAGGGGAAAGACACCATATATTTT. Its translation: CASSFGQGKDTIYF.

The V and J genes are TRBV6-6 and TRBJ2-7; perhaps TRBD1 as D (5 bases). The germline gives CDR1 MNHNY, CDR2 SVGAGI (reference sequence). This CDR3 has 13 amino acids. The ends were cut back, 5 bases at V and 7 bases at J, with 15 bases in the middle. The CDR3 loop is CASSVQDTVEQYF. The CDR3 bases are TGTGCCAGCAGTGTACAGGATACGGTGGAGCAGTACTTC.

The V and J genes are TRBV10-3 and TRBJ1-4; 8 positions match TRBD1. J lost 15 bases, V lost 10 bases, and 16 bases had no gene match. Germline V gene data show CDR1 as ENHRY and CDR2 as SYGVKD. The CDR3 runs to 13 residues. This CDR3 is CATGEAGGRRVFF. In DNA, the CDR3 is TGTGCCACCGGGGAGGCAGGGGGCCGGCGGGTGTTTTTT.